The rows below give T cell receptor beta chains drawn from one sample of a study of cytomegalovirus exposure and HLA in healthy donors. Repertoires were generated with immunoSEQ multiplex PCR, while TCRdb's copy carries only in-frame clones and drops some. The sample shows over 200,000 clones, 70% to 85% of them seen only once. The sequenced sample was PBMCs. The receptors were gathered from a woman aged 60-75 years in good health and CMV-seropositive. Both conserved end residues are part of each CDR3. The order of the fields is clone size, V gene, J gene, D gene, CDR3 DNA, CDR3 protein. A D gene is named only where the DNA matches it firmly. Clone size is not always given. Where it is, it says once, few, many or a class for expanded clones.

>.|TRBV7-2|TRBJ2-5|TRBD1
TGTGCCAGCAGTCCGGACAGGGGCCAAGAGACCCAGTACTTC
CASSPDRGQETQYF
>.|TRBV6-1|TRBJ2-5|TRBD1
TGTGCCAGCAAGGGACAGGTCATGGAGACCCAGTACTTC
CASKGQVMETQYF
>.|TRBV6-5|TRBJ2-7|TRBD2
TGTGCCAGCGGCCGTGCGGCTAGCGGCTACGAGCAGTACTTC
CASGRAASGYEQYF
>few|TRBV30|TRBJ1-3|.
TGTGCCTGGAAGCAGCAATCGGGAGGAAACACCATATATTTT
CAWKQQSGGNTIYF
>.|TRBV6-5|TRBJ2-7|TRBD2
TGTGCCAGCTCTCCCTTGACTAGCGGGGATCTGGAGCAGTACTTC
CASSPLTSGDLEQYF
>.|TRBV25-1|TRBJ2-3|.
TGTGCCAGCAGTGCTGTCAGCACAGATACGCAGTATTTT
CASSAVSTDTQYF
>.|TRBV6-5|TRBJ1-1|TRBD1
TGTGCCAGCAGTTACTCGAACAGGGGAGCTGAAGCTTTCTTT
CASSYSNRGAEAFF
>.|TRBV6-6|TRBJ1-6|.
TGTGCCAGCAGTTTCAGGGCAAATTCACCCCTCCACTTT
CASSFRANSPLHF
>.|TRBV29-1|TRBJ2-3|.
TGCAGCGTTGAAGAAATGGGGGCAGGGGCCGATGATACGCAGTATTTT
CSVEEMGAGADDTQYF
>.|TRBV9|TRBJ2-5|TRBD2
TGTGCCGGCAGCGTACGCAGCGGGGGGGCCGTAGTGGAGACCCAGTACTTC
CAGSVRSGGAVVETQYF